The rows below give T cell receptor beta chains drawn from one sample of a study of blood T cells in healthy people across ages. TCRdb ran MiXCR on the 5' RACE reads and lists one entry per CDR3 protein. The table has 850,000 to 1,000,000 distinct CDR3 sequences, 51% seen once. The sequenced sample was blood. Every receptor here comes from a woman aged 60-75 years in good health. Both conserved end residues are part of each CDR3. Fields, in order: D gene, V gene, J gene, CDR3 protein. D genes are given only for firm matches.

>NA|TRBV7-9|TRBJ2-3
CASSLYLGTDTQYF
>NA|TRBV7-2|TRBJ1-5
CASSGGVDQPQHF
>TRBD1|TRBV14|TRBJ1-4
CASSGPPGQGIRKEKLFF
>TRBD2|TRBV9|TRBJ2-5
CASSNSGGDDQYF
>NA|TRBV20-1|TRBJ2-5
CSAPWGGPLETQYF
>TRBD1|TRBV20-1|TRBJ1-5
CSAEDRGRLGQPQHF
>NA|TRBV11-3|TRBJ2-5
CASSFPGSETQYF
>NA|TRBV7-2|TRBJ2-2
CASTRFTGELFF
>NA|TRBV20-1|TRBJ1-2
CSPKDRRYGYTF
>NA|TRBV7-2|TRBJ2-3
CASSPFGARKRPDTQYF
>NA|TRBV12-3/TRBV12-4|TRBJ2-7
CASSFSRVAYEQYF
>NA|TRBV7-9|TRBJ2-7
CASSQVIDEQYF
>TRBD2|TRBV5-1|TRBJ2-5
CASSFGAGADETQYF
>TRBD2|TRBV20-1|TRBJ2-3
CSAPPSGSDTQYF
>NA|TRBV20-1|TRBJ1-6
CSASREFNSPLHF
>TRBD2|TRBV20-1|TRBJ2-1
CSARSLAASYNEQFF
>NA|TRBV9|TRBJ2-3
CASSRTADTQYF
>NA|TRBV4-1|TRBJ1-3
CASSQDRVGGNTIYF
>TRBD2|TRBV20-1|TRBJ2-3
CSARLAGATDTQYF
>NA|TRBV27|TRBJ2-5
CASSPRLLLETQYF
>TRBD1|TRBV11-2|TRBJ2-3
CASSSLDRGVTDTQYF
>NA|TRBV24-1|TRBJ2-1
CATSEAGWRAKINEQFF
>NA|TRBV6-6|TRBJ2-4
CASSTYADIAKNIQYF